This T cell receptor beta chain is drawn from a study of cytomegalovirus exposure and HLA in healthy donors. General study findings and limits: It was confirmed in vitro that a few of the CMV-associated chains were specific for CMV antigens.

CDR3 length equals 14 residues. The V gene lost 0 bases and the J gene lost 3 bases, with 9 bases spanning the gap. Germline-derived CDR1 and CDR2 are LNHNV and YYDKDF (reference sequence). This clone has just a few counts. Its target is not known. Here immunoSEQ multiplex PCR was the method, and the copy in TCRdb shows in-frame clones only, minus some. The sample carries 250,000 to 350,000 clones, around 86% recorded once. This chain connects TRBV15 to TRBJ2-7; D is perhaps TRBD1 (5 bases). The sequenced sample was PBMCs. The TCR originated in a woman younger than 35 in good health and CMV-seronegative. CDR3 amino acids: CATSRDPGNYEQYF. The DNA of the CDR3 is TGTGCCACCAGCAGAGATCCAGGGAACTACGAGCAGTACTTC.